The present T cell receptor beta chain was sequenced within a study of identifying expanded T cells in peripheral blood. Sequencing used immunoSEQ multiplex PCR; TCRdb keeps in-frame clones, though not all of them. Altogether around 80,000 clones are present, roughly 90% being singletons, with the ten largest covering more than 3%. This CDR3 has 13 amino acids. Germline CDR1 reads SGDLS; CDR2 reads YYNGEE. V lost 1 base to trimming and J lost 5 bases, with 6 bases between them. Study-level points and caveats: Clone count variance between roughly 2-week samples rose with total template count. About 1.2 clones differed between technical replicates, versus about 17 and 20 over time.

A single count supports this clone. The antigen remains unidentified. This rearrangement joins TRBV9 to TRBJ1-4; D unresolved. The sequenced material came from blood. The clonotype comes from a person aged 18 to 70 in good health. The DNA for the CDR3 is TGTGCCAGCAGCGTAAATTTGAATGAAAAACTGTTTTTT. Its protein is CASSVNLNEKLFF.